These 30 T cell receptor beta chains originate from one sample sequenced in a study of Graves' ophthalmopathy and Graves' hyperthyroidism. RNA transcripts were the source from which TCR beta CDR3 regions were amplified. HTBI primers primed a first-round RT-PCR, and a second-round multiplex PCR followed. TCRdb itself ran the multiplex PCR reads through MiXCR, one entry per CDR3 protein. This table holds more than 300,000 distinct CDR3 sequences, over 15% found once. Sequencing used peripheral blood. The receptor set was obtained from a woman aged 18 to 35 with stable Graves' hyperthyroidism.

The rearrangement uses TRBV12-3 or TRBV12-4 and TRBJ2-3, with 7 bases matching TRBD1. Losses at the gene ends were 10 bases for V and 2 bases for J; bases not matched to a gene: 15. CDR3 length equals 16 residues. CDR3 sequence: CATRGTSGEFTDTQYF. The DNA of the CDR3 is TGTGCCACCAGGGGGACCTCCGGAGAATTCACAGATACGCAGTATTTT.

The sample holds many counts of this clonotype. Sequence at one end of the junction differs from germline and may be a read error. The V gene is TRBV27, the J gene TRBJ2-7; perhaps TRBD1 as D (6 bases). This CDR3 region has 14 residues. Germline CDR1 is MNHEY and CDR2 is SMNVEV (reference sequence). This CDR3 is CAGHRAHRLYEQCF. CDR3 DNA sequence: TGTGCCGGCCACAGGGCCCACCGGCTCTACGAGCAGTGCTTC.

This clonotype occurred a few times. This chain uses TRBV5-6 with TRBJ2-2, with D maybe TRBD2 (6 bases). In germline, CDR1 is SGHDT, CDR2 YYEEEE. The CDR3 spans 15 residues. V was shortened by 4 bases and J by 0 bases, with 10 bases between the two germline ends. CDR3 DNA sequence: TGTGCCAGCAGCGCCGGGACTCCGAACACCGGGGAGCTGTTTTTT. Amino acid sequence: CASSAGTPNTGELFF.

The table lists this clonotype with many counts. V usage is TRBV29-1 and J usage is TRBJ2-7; D tentatively reads TRBD1 or TRBD2 (5 bases each). Trimming took 1 base from V and 0 from J, leaving 13 bases between them. Germline V gene sequence: CDR1 SQVTM, CDR2 ANQGSEA. The CDR3 runs to 15 residues. CDR3 nucleotides: TGCAGCGTTGAAGTTCGCCGGGACGGCTCCTACGAGCAGTACTTC. Protein sequence: CSVEVRRDGSYEQYF.

Concerning this clonotype: One end of the junction fails to match germline, which may point to a read error. V and J are TRBV28 and TRBJ2-4, with D perhaps given as TRBD1 or TRBD2 (5 bases each). CDR3 size: 14 residues. CDR1 is MDHEN and CDR2 is SYDVKM in the germline V gene. Written as DNA, the CDR3 is TGTGCCAGCAGTCCGGGACCCCGGCGGCATGAGAAGTTCTTC. It is translated as CASSPGPRRHEKFF.

This clonotype was found many times. The chain joins TRBV6-1 to TRBJ1-2, with D maybe TRBD1 (6 bases). Germline V CDR1 and CDR2: MNHNS, SASEGT. This CDR3 has 15 residues. Between the trimmed V and J ends, which lost 5 bases and 7 bases, there was a span of 20 bases. CDR3 sequence reads: CASSPLIDRTAGYTF. The CDR3 DNA reads as TGTGCCAGCAGTCCCCTAATCGATCGGACAGCTGGCTACACCTTC.

There are a few counts of this clonotype. The germline gene is not matched at one end of the junction; a read error may be the cause. The gene calls are TRBV11-1 and TRBJ1-1; 9 nucleotides line up with TRBD1. Germline CDR1 SGHAT, CDR2 FQDESV (reference sequence). CDR3 size: 16 residues. The CDR3 loop reads CASSHGGTGLNTEACF. The CDR3 DNA follows: TGTGCCAGCAGCCACGGGGGGACAGGGTTAAACACTGAAGCTTGCTTT. Based on the CDR3 plus reference TRBV11-1 and TRBJ1-1, the full variable domain is EAEVAQSPRYKITEKSQAVAFWCDPISGHATLYWYRQILGQGPELLVQFQDESVVDDSQLPKDRFSAERLKGVDSTLKIQPAELGDSAMYLCASSHGGTGLNTEACFGQGTRLTVV.

In the case of this clonotype: A much more abundant neighbour one base away suggests this may be a read error. J is TRBJ1-1 and V is TRBV6-4; no definite D call. Per germline, CDR1 MRHNA and CDR2 SNTAGT. This CDR3 is built from 14 residues. The CDR3 coding sequence is TGTGCCAGCAGTGTTTCAACGGGGAGCTCTGAAGCTTGCTTT. This sequence encodes CASSVSTGSSEACF.

The table lists this clonotype with many counts. The gene calls are TRBV11-1 and TRBJ2-7; the match to TRBD2 covers 9 bases. The ends lost 4 bases at V and 2 bases at J; junction bases unmatched: 9. Germline CDR1 SGHAT, CDR2 FQDESV (reference sequence). The CDR3 consists of 16 residues. The CDR3, as DNA: TGTGCCAGCAGCTCCAGAAGCGGGGGGCCCACCTACGAGCAGTACTTC. It translates to CASSSRSGGPTYEQYF.

In its sample, this clonotype was seen many times. V gene TRBV12-3 or TRBV12-4 combines with J gene TRBJ1-5, with D unclear. Trimming cost V 3 bases and J 3 bases, with 9 bases left between them. The CDR3 is 14 residues long. In DNA form, the CDR3 reads TGTGCCAGCAGTTTCCGGGCGGCCAATCAGCCCCAGCATTTT. It yields the protein CASSFRAANQPQHF.

The sample holds many counts of this clonotype. This chain links TRBV18 with TRBJ1-6; D call uncertain. CDR3 length: 13 residues. V lost 2 bases and J 4 bases, leaving 3 bases between the germline ends. The germline V gene encodes CDR1 KGHSH and CDR2 LQKENI. This chain's CDR3 is CASSPGYNSPLHF. CDR3 nucleotides: TGTGCCAGCTCACCAGGGTATAATTCACCCCTCCACTTT.

There are many counts of this clonotype. This rearrangement joins TRBV11-2 to TRBJ1-1; no firm D call. Trimming shortened V by 5 bases and J by 2 bases, and 21 bases separated the two germline ends. The length of the CDR3 is 17 residues. Germline V gene data show CDR1 as SGHAT and CDR2 as FQNNGV. The CDR3 DNA sequence: TGTGCCAGCAGCCCTCCGCCAGTAGGGTCAGTTAACACTGAAGCTTTCTTT. Protein product: CASSPPPVGSVNTEAFF.

This clonotype was observed many times. The chain couples TRBV11-1 to TRBJ2-7, with D possibly matching TRBD2 (5 bases). CDR3 size: 15 residues. Germline V lookup: CDR1 SGHAT, CDR2 FQDESV (reference sequence). The V end lost 2 bases, the J end lost 6 bases, and 17 bases lay between the germline ends. The DNA for the CDR3 is TGTGCCAGCAGCTTAAGTTTTAGCGCCCCATCCGAGCAGTACTTC. Protein: CASSLSFSAPSEQYF.

This clonotype has more than one count but fewer than ten. This may come from a read error, since a much larger clone is one base off. The CDR3 DNA is TGTGCCAGCTGCCTAGGGACTCAAGGGCCCTACGAGCAGTACTTC. It codes for CASCLGTQGPYEQYF. The chain recombines TRBV7-9 with TRBJ2-7, with D possibly being TRBD2 (6 bases). Germline-derived CDR1 and CDR2 are SEHNR and FQNEAQ (reference sequence). There are 15 residues in the CDR3. V dropped 8 bases and J dropped 2 bases, with 19 bases sitting between them. Filled out from reference TRBV7-9 and TRBJ2-7, the complete variable domain reads DTGVSQNPRHKITKRGQNVTFRCDPISEHNRLYWYRQTLGQGPEFLTYFQNEAQLEKSRLLSDRFSAERPKGSFSTLEIQRTEQGDSAMYLCASCLGTQGPYEQYFGPGTRLTVT.

This clonotype was seen more than once but under ten times. The V gene is TRBV11-2, the J gene TRBJ2-2; D unresolved. The CDR3 sequence is 13 residues long. Trimming cost V 0 bases and J 6 bases, with 5 bases left between them. Germline assignment: CDR1 SGHAT and CDR2 FQNNGV. CDR3 sequence (DNA): TGTGCCAGCAGCTTAGATCAAGCCGGGGAGCTGTTTTTT. The encoded protein is CASSLDQAGELFF.

This clonotype was counted at least ten times. The V and J genes are TRBV7-8 and TRBJ1-3; no reliable D call. This CDR3 has 16 amino acids. The germline V gene has CDR1 SGHVS and CDR2 FQNEAQ. Trimming removed 1 base from V and 0 bases from J, with 10 bases in between. CDR3 in amino acids: CASSLGVRSSGNTIYF. CDR3 bases: TGTGCCAGCAGCTTAGGGGTCAGGAGCTCTGGAAACACCATATATTTT.

At least ten counts were recorded for this clonotype. The rearrangement joins TRBV5-1 to TRBJ1-2; no clear D gene. This CDR3 contains 13 residues. The V gene lost 5 bases and the J gene lost 6 bases, with 14 bases spanning the gap. Germline V CDR1 and CDR2: SGHRS, YFSETQ. This CDR3 is CASRPRLSDGYTF. In nucleotides, the CDR3 is TGCGCCAGCAGGCCCAGGCTCTCGGATGGCTACACCTTC.

This clonotype was picked up a small number of times. This may arise from a read error, as a much more abundant clone is one base away. The V and J genes are TRBV7-2 and TRBJ1-1, with a tentative D call TRBD1 (6 bases). Germline lookup yields CDR1 SGHTA and CDR2 FQGNSA. The CDR3 totals 14 residues. The CDR3 reads CASRLHRANTEACF. CDR3 DNA: TGTGCCAGCAGATTGCACAGGGCTAACACTGAAGCTTGCTTT.

In its sample, this clonotype was seen many times. The CDR3 reads CASSFPGTGAGELFF. CDR3 nucleotides: TGTGCCAGCAGCTTCCCCGGGACAGGGGCCGGGGAGCTGTTTTTT. The chain carries TRBV7-8 and TRBJ2-2; TRBD1 matches 10 bases. The CDR3 is 15 residues long. CDR1 SGHVS and CDR2 FQNEAQ come from the germline V gene. The V gene end was trimmed by 3 bases and the J gene end by 6 bases; junction bases not matched to a gene: 4.

Worth noting for this clonotype: A much larger clone differs from this one at a single base, so this may be a read error. This CDR3 fails to terminate in the conserved phenylalanine or tryptophan, so it likely reflects a read error. The chain uses TRBV19 and TRBJ1-1; D may be TRBD1 (5 bases). Germline V gives CDR1 LNHDA, CDR2 SQIVND (reference sequence). V lost 5 bases and J 1 base, leaving 17 bases between the germline ends. This CDR3 comprises 16 residues. CDR3 residues: CASSYHPGPKNTEAFV. The CDR3 region has the DNA TGTGCCAGTAGTTATCATCCGGGACCCAAGAACACTGAAGCTTTCGTT.

This clonotype was observed at least ten times. The chain is built from TRBV12-3 or TRBV12-4 and TRBJ2-7, with a weak D call TRBD2 (5 bases). The length of the CDR3 is 12 residues. Deletions cut 9 bases from V and 0 bases from J, with 9 bases between. The CDR3 protein is CASTGNSYEQYF. As DNA, the CDR3 is TGTGCCAGTACGGGGAACTCCTACGAGCAGTACTTC.

This clonotype was recorded at least ten times. The chain carries TRBV7-9 and TRBJ1-1; no clear D. The CDR3 has 12 amino acids. Germline V CDR1 and CDR2: SEHNR, FQNEAQ (reference sequence). With 5 bases removed from V and 3 bases from J, the gap between germline ends came to 7 bases. CDR3 residues: CASSTPYTEAFF. CDR3 nucleotide sequence: TGTGCCAGCAGCACACCATACACTGAAGCTTTCTTT.

This chain links TRBV18 with TRBJ2-7, with D tentatively TRBD2 (6 bases). This CDR3 region has 14 residues. The germline V and J ends were trimmed by 2 bases and 5 bases, with 13 bases remaining between them. Germline loops: CDR1 KGHSH, CDR2 LQKENI. The chain's CDR3 is CASSPGGPADEQYF. The CDR3, as DNA: TGTGCCAGCTCACCAGGAGGGCCAGCGGACGAGCAGTACTTC.

This clonotype was recorded many times. The rearrangement uses TRBV5-1 and TRBJ1-1, with D unclear. CDR1 and CDR2 (germline): SGHRS, YFSETQ. This CDR3 is 17 amino acids long. V shed 1 base and J shed 3 bases, with 19 bases lying between them. CDR3 region: CASSLNGPHLRYTEAFF. The CDR3 coding sequence is TGCGCCAGCAGCTTGAACGGGCCCCATCTTAGGTACACTGAAGCTTTCTTT.

This clonotype has ten or more counts. The chain recombines TRBV29-1 with TRBJ1-1; D uncertain. Germline lookup yields CDR1 SQVTM and CDR2 ANQGSEA. The CDR3 has 13 residues. Trimming left V 3 bases short and J 0 bases short, with 8 bases between. For the CDR3, the DNA is TGCAGCGTTGAGGAAGTCATGAACACTGAAGCTTTCTTT. Protein product: CSVEEVMNTEAFF.

This clonotype was recorded at least ten times. The chain has TRBV6-2 or TRBV6-3 and TRBJ1-5, with D possibly matching TRBD1 (5 bases). Germline V CDR1 and CDR2: MNHEY, SVGEGT. There are 15 residues in the CDR3. V lost 5 bases, J lost 2 bases, and 13 bases lay in between. The CDR3 sequence: CASSLNQGRNQPQHF. The CDR3 nucleotides read TGTGCCAGCAGTCTCAATCAGGGACGCAATCAGCCCCAGCATTTT.

The chain is built from TRBV15 and TRBJ2-7; no reliable D call. Germline-derived CDR1 and CDR2 are LNHNV and YYDKDF (reference sequence). The ends were cut back, 0 bases at V and 12 bases at J, with 15 bases in the middle. The CDR3 runs to 13 residues. The CDR3 loop reads CATSRDREARWYF. CDR3 nucleotides: TGTGCCACCAGCAGAGATCGTGAGGCTCGGTGGTACTTC.

This clonotype was counted ten times or more. The V call is TRBV19, the J call TRBJ1-1; D is perhaps TRBD1 (5 bases). Germline V gives CDR1 LNHDA, CDR2 SQIVND (reference sequence). V dropped 5 bases and J dropped 4 bases, with 11 bases sitting between them. The CDR3 runs 13 residues. The CDR3 spells CASSVGVGTEAFF. CDR3 DNA: TGTGCCAGTAGTGTGGGGGTAGGCACTGAAGCTTTCTTT.

This clonotype has at least ten counts. The rearrangement links TRBV6-1 to TRBJ1-6, with D possibly TRBD1 on 6 matching bases. Germline CDR1 MNHNS, CDR2 SASEGT. V was pared by 7 bases and J by 4 bases, with 14 bases between. The CDR3 totals 15 residues. The CDR3: CASTPGQLYNSPLHF. CDR3 nucleotides: TGTGCCAGCACTCCAGGACAGCTTTATAATTCACCCCTCCACTTT.

As regards this clonotype: One base away lies a much larger clone, so this may be a sequencing read error. The chain recombines TRBV28 with TRBJ1-1, with D tentatively TRBD1 (6 bases). CDR1 and CDR2 from the germline V gene are MDHEN and SYDVKM. The CDR3 length is 15 residues. Here the CDR3 DNA reads TGTGTCAGCACCGGGGGGGCCCTACCGAACACTGAAGCTTTCTTT. It translates to CVSTGGALPNTEAFF.